This T cell receptor beta chain derives from a study of blood T cell repertoires in COVID-19. Across the study: The United States, Italy and Spain were the sources of the acute and convalescent COVID-19 samples. Sample material is recorded as cDNA or gDNA derived from T cells, B-cell-depleted T cells, or PBMCs.

Source study methods: The assay estimated nucleated cells by amplifying reference gene primers. The table came from immunoSEQ multiplex PCR; TCRdb's copy has only in-frame clones and leaves some out. V and J calls plus clone size are reproduced from that table; the DNA served to infer D and trimming. The sample holds some 170,000 clones, roughly 82% seen once. The CDR3 consists of 15 residues. Trimming removed 6 bases from V and 1 base from J, with 10 bases in between. Looked up from germline, CDR1 is MNHEY and CDR2 is SVGAGI. This sequence joins TRBV6-5 and TRBJ2-6; TRBD1 is a possible D gene (7 bases). Sequencing used peripheral blood. The sequence was obtained from a woman in her seventies with acute or convalescent COVID-19. In DNA form, the CDR3 reads TGTGCCAGCAGGCAGGGGGGTTCTGGGGCCAACGTCCTGACTTTC. Translated: CASRQGGSGANVLTF.